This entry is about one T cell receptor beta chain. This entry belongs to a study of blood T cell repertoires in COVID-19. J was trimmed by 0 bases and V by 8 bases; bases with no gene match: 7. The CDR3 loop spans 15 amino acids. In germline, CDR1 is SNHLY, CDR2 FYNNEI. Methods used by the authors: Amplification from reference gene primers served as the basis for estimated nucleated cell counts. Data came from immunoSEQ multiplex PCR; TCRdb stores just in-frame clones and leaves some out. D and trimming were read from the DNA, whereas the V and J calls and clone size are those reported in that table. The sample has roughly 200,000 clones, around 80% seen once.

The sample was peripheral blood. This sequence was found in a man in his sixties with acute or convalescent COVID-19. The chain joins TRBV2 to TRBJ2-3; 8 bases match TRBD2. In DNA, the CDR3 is TGTGCCAGCTTCCCGGGGGGGTCGAGCACAGATACGCAGTATTTT. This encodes CASFPGGSSTDTQYF.